These T cell receptor beta chains were read from a single sample in a study of cytomegalovirus exposure and HLA in healthy donors. Sequencing used immunoSEQ multiplex PCR; TCRdb keeps in-frame clones, though not all of them. The table lists 95,000 to 100,000 clones, 77% of them singletons. Sequenced input: PBMCs. Receptors were obtained from a female donor in good health and CMV-seronegative. CDR3s include the opening cysteine and the closing phenylalanine or tryptophan. Each record gives: D gene, J gene, V gene, CDR3 protein. A D gene is named only where the DNA matches it firmly.

>-|TRBJ1-1|TRBV12-2
CASRLAPDNPMENTEAFF
>TRBD1|TRBJ2-3|TRBV10-1
CASSETAGGPTDTQYF
>TRBD2|TRBJ2-2|TRBV7-3
CASGFLAGANTGELFF
>TRBD1|TRBJ1-4|TRBV4-1
CASSPTGANEKLFF
>-|TRBJ2-1|TRBV6-6
CASSSARGVYNEQFF
>-|TRBJ2-6|TRBV19
CRSGANVLTF
>-|TRBJ2-7|TRBV28
CASSPRLVRSNDPVVSYEQYF
>TRBD1|TRBJ2-2|TRBV10-3
CAISPGTGGSGELFF
>-|TRBJ2-2|TRBV10-3
CAIGHRTNTGELFF
>-|TRBJ2-3|TRBV6-1
CASGEPWDTQYF
>-|TRBJ1-2|TRBV7-2
CASSLVVVDGYTF
>-|TRBJ2-7|TRBV18
CASSPRQGGEQYF
>TRBD1|TRBJ2-7|TRBV6-5
CASSYRQGYEQYF
>TRBD1|TRBJ1-4|TRBV6-5
CASSYSNWGSRGQLFF
>-|TRBJ1-4|TRBV5-1
CASSLGWGQANEKLFF
>TRBD1|TRBJ2-5|TRBV5-1
CASSLVGQGALETQYF
>TRBD2|TRBJ2-5|TRBV6-1
CASSAAGLSGKTQYF
>TRBD1|TRBJ2-1|TRBV7-6
CASSTGTVGEDEQFF
>TRBD1|TRBJ1-5|TRBV6-6
CASKQGNQPQHF
>-|TRBJ2-3|TRBV5-1
CASGTSTDTQYF
>-|TRBJ1-4|TRBV7-2
CASSLEGFKGHIVF
>TRBD1|TRBJ1-2|TRBV18
CASSARTGDDGYTF
>-|TRBJ1-5|TRBV5-4
CASSREDSPNQPQHF
>TRBD2|TRBJ2-3|TRBV6-5
CASSRRLAGADTQYF